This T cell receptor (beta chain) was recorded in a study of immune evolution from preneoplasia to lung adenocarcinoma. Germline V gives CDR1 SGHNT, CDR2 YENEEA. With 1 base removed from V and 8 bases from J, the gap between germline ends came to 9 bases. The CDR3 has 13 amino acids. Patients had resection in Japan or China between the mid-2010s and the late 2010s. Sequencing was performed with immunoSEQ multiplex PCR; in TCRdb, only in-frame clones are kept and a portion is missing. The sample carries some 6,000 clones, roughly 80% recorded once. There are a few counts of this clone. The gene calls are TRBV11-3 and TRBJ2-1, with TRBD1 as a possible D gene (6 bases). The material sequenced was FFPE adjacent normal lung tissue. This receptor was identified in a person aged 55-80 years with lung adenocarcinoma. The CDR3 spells CASSLGRGYEQFF. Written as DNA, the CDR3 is TGTGCCAGCAGCTTAGGCAGGGGTTATGAGCAGTTCTTC. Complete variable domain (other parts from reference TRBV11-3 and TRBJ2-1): EAGVVQSPRYKIIEKKQPVAFWCNPISGHNTLYWYLQNLGQGPELLIRYENEEAVDDSQLPKDRFSAERLKGVDSTLKIQPAELGDSAVYLCASSLGRGYEQFFGPGTRLTVL.